This TCR beta chain originates from a study of CD8+CD57+ T cells in acquired aplastic anemia. Study at large: The mean DNA yield obtained from sorted CD4+ and CD8+ cells came to 3 to 4 ug.

This CDR3 region has 15 residues. Trimming pared 2 bases from V and 4 bases from J, leaving 11 bases between. Germline V gene lookup returns CDR1 LNHNV and CDR2 YYDKDF (reference sequence). Profiling of TCR beta VDJ combinations and CDR3 sequences used genomic DNA as template. MiXCR, run by TCRdb on the reads, gives a single entry per CDR3 protein. The table lists more than 150,000 distinct CDR3 sequences, under 50% of them singletons. Those patients picked for sequencing had displayed CD8+CD57+ cell expansion on flow cytometry. No therapy was given to patients before blood sampling. The sample consisted of sorted CD4+, CD8+, or CD8+CD57+ T cells (not recorded which) from PBMCs. This TCR was sampled from a human donor with aplastic anemia. This rearrangement joins TRBV15 to TRBJ2-2; either TRBD1 or TRBD2 may supply D (5 bases each). This chain's CDR3 is CATSRRGGFTGELFF. Written as DNA, the CDR3 is TGTGCCACCAGCAGAAGGGGCGGGTTCACCGGGGAGCTGTTTTTT.